The clone carrying this T cell receptor (beta chain) was found many times. The data belong to a study of early T cells in non-severe SARS-CoV-2 infection. The TCR library protocol attached unique molecular identifiers to the individual cDNA molecules. TCRdb processed the 5' RACE reads anew with MiXCR; each CDR3 protein has one entry. The sample includes approximately 70,000 distinct CDR3 sequences, roughly an eighth of them seen just once. Germline CDR1 and CDR2: LNHDA and SQIVND (reference sequence). V lost 5 bases and J 1 base, leaving 8 bases between the germline ends. CDR3 length: 14 residues. The material sequenced was whole blood. The chain employs TRBV19 and TRBJ2-2; D uncertain. The receptor was isolated from an adult who was a healthcare worker with PCR-confirmed SARS-CoV-2 infection or an uninfected control (not recorded which). DNA of the CDR3: TGTGCCAGTAGTTCCCCGGGGAACACCGGGGAGCTGTTTTTT. It is translated as CASSSPGNTGELFF.